This T cell receptor (beta chain) derives from a study of Tregs in tolerant kidney transplant recipients. Overall study results and limits: Biological reproducibility was not directly addressed in this study.

Of note for this clone: As yet, its antigen is unknown.

The table came from immunoSEQ multiplex PCR; TCRdb's copy has only in-frame clones and leaves some out. The sample comprises 50,000 to 75,000 clones, about 98% of which are singletons, and 0.34% rests with the top ten. CDR1 and CDR2 (germline): MGHRA, YSYEKL. V was clipped by 0 bases and J by 7 bases, with 15 bases between them. This CDR3 is built from 15 residues. Unstimulated Tregs (CD4+CD25+CD127-) and CD4+CD25- non-Tregs were sorted from PBMCs. Regulatory T cells were sorted from thawed PBMCs rested overnight at 37°C with approximately 190 IU/ml IL-2. This clonotype was obtained from a human donor who received a combined kidney and bone marrow transplant. This sequence joins TRBV4-1 and TRBJ1-2, with D possibly matching TRBD1 (6 bases). This specimen was Tregs from blood, taken before the transplant. The CDR3 sequence is CASSQDETGIRGYTF. DNA for the CDR3: TGCGCCAGCAGCCAAGACGAGACAGGAATTCGTGGCTACACCTTC.